A selection of T cell receptor beta chains follows, all from one sample in a study of control samples from healthy donors and cancer patients. Generated by immunoSEQ multiplex PCR, the TCRdb table keeps only in-frame clones and is missing some. This sample has around 170,000 clones, with roughly 89% found just once. Material: blood. These receptors all stem from a woman in her fifties or sixties in good health. Both conserved end residues are trimmed from each CDR3. Fields, in order: V gene, J gene, CDR3 protein.

V gene: TRBV7-3
J gene: TRBJ1-4
CDR3 protein: ASSPRTGEGEKLF

V gene: TRBV24-1
J gene: TRBJ2-7
CDR3 protein: ATSDSREKGVTYEQY

V gene: TRBV21-1
J gene: TRBJ2-7
CDR3 protein: ASTSDISSYEQY

V gene: TRBV30
J gene: TRBJ1-1
CDR3 protein: AWSPTGVRTEAF

V gene: TRBV7-2
J gene: TRBJ2-6
CDR3 protein: ASSLDTGTGANVLT

V gene: TRBV5-1
J gene: TRBJ2-2
CDR3 protein: ASNEGLAGPHLF

V gene: TRBV28
J gene: TRBJ2-1
CDR3 protein: ASREPGTGVSYEQF

V gene: TRBV4-1
J gene: TRBJ2-3
CDR3 protein: ASSQVLVVTDTQY

V gene: TRBV4-1
J gene: TRBJ1-1
CDR3 protein: ASSHFSADTEAF

V gene: TRBV5-1
J gene: TRBJ2-7
CDR3 protein: ASSLAQPYEQY

V gene: TRBV28
J gene: TRBJ1-5
CDR3 protein: ASVTRRGAQPQH

V gene: TRBV6-2/TRBV6-3
J gene: TRBJ1-3
CDR3 protein: ASSYWSGVTSGNTIY

V gene: TRBV5-1
J gene: TRBJ1-5
CDR3 protein: ASSLESGEQPQH

V gene: TRBV3-1/TRBV3-2
J gene: TRBJ1-5
CDR3 protein: ASSPRTGTAQPQH

V gene: TRBV7-2
J gene: TRBJ2-7
CDR3 protein: ASSSLAGGFEQY